The 25 T cell receptor beta chains in this list originate from one sample, sequenced in a study of blood T cells in healthy people across ages. Alongside a J-beta primer mix, a sample-barcoded 5' primer served in a second PCR lasting about 6 to 12 cycles. TCRdb passed the 5' RACE reads through MiXCR, listing each CDR3 protein once. The data show around 620,000 distinct CDR3 sequences, with 25% to 30% seen just once and around a sixth held by the top ten. Sequencing was done on a sample of blood. The source is a woman in her 70s in good health.

The chain carries TRBV24-1 and TRBJ2-3; perhaps D is TRBD1 or TRBD2 (8 bases each). CDR1 and CDR2 from the germline V gene are KGHDR and SFDVKD. This CDR3 contains 16 residues. V was cut by 9 bases and J by 5 bases, with 23 bases left in between. Written as DNA, the CDR3 is TGTGCCACCTCCGGACGGATAGCGGGGACAGGAGATACGCAGTATTTT. Translated: CATSGRIAGTGDTQYF.

The genes are TRBV21-1 and TRBJ1-1. TRBV21-1 is flagged as a pseudogene. The CDR3 totals 12 residues. The CDR3 is CARTGEGTEAFF. CDR3 DNA: TGTGCCCGGACCGGGGAGGGGACTGAAGCTTTCTTT.

The V gene is TRBV20-1, the J gene TRBJ1-5; 9 bases fit TRBD1. The CDR3 loop spans 14 amino acids. Germline V gene data show CDR1 as DFQATT and CDR2 as SNEGSKA (reference sequence). J lost 1 base, V lost 6 bases, and 4 bases had no gene match. The CDR3 DNA follows: TGCAGTGCCCCGGACAGGGGAAGCAATCAGCCCCAGCATTTT. This codes for CSAPDRGSNQPQHF.

In this sample, this clonotype turned up many times. The gene calls are TRBV6-6 and TRBJ1-1; D call uncertain. With 8 bases removed from V and 5 bases from J, the gap between germline ends came to 9 bases. Germline V gene sequence: CDR1 MNHNY, CDR2 SVGAGI (reference sequence). This CDR3 comprises 11 residues. This CDR3 is CASRGDTEAFF. The CDR3 DNA follows: TGTGCCAGCCGGGGTGATACTGAAGCTTTCTTT.

The rearrangement links TRBV20-1 to TRBJ1-2; TRBD1 matches at 9 bases. The CDR3 length is 12 residues. With V trimmed by 4 bases and J by 8 bases, 5 bases remained unmatched. Germline-derived CDR1 and CDR2 are DFQATT and SNEGSKA (reference sequence). CDR3 nucleotides: TGCAGTGCTACATGGACAGGGGAGGGCTACACCTTC. This encodes CSATWTGEGYTF.

The sample holds many counts of this clonotype. This sequence joins TRBV5-1 and TRBJ1-2; D is undetermined. Looked up from germline, CDR1 is SGHRS and CDR2 is YFSETQ. CDR3 length equals 14 residues. V shed 0 bases and J shed 1 base, with 7 bases lying between them. The CDR3 region is CASSLAGDNYGYTF. CDR3 DNA sequence: TGCGCCAGCAGCTTGGCCGGGGATAACTATGGCTACACCTTC.

This chain links TRBV11-2 with TRBJ2-5; tentative D call: TRBD1 (6 bases). Germline CDR1 and CDR2: SGHAT and FQNNGV. This CDR3 is built from 13 residues. Trimming cost V 6 bases and J 4 bases, with 12 bases left between them. This CDR3 reads CASRQQGRETQYF. The DNA for the CDR3 is TGTGCCAGCAGACAACAGGGACGAGAGACCCAGTACTTC.

The chain couples TRBV7-3 to TRBJ2-1, with a tentative D call TRBD2 (6 bases). The CDR3 consists of 14 residues. Germline V CDR1 and CDR2: SGHTA, FQGTGA. Deletions cut 4 bases from V and 10 bases from J, with 17 bases between. The CDR3 reads CASSSNPGEGEQFF. The CDR3 nucleotides read TGTGCCAGCAGCTCCAACCCGGGGGAAGGCGAGCAGTTCTTC.

The chain links TRBV20-1 to TRBJ2-3; tentatively, D is TRBD1 (6 bases). The CDR3 spans 11 residues. Germline loops: CDR1 DFQATT, CDR2 SNEGSKA (reference sequence). The V end was cut by 5 bases, the J end by 4 bases, with 7 bases between. In DNA, the CDR3 is TGCAGTGCTGACAGGTCAGATACGCAGTATTTT. It is translated as CSADRSDTQYF.

This clonotype was seen more than once but under ten times. The V gene is TRBV20-1, the J gene TRBJ1-2; the D is unclear. CDR1 and CDR2 (germline): DFQATT, SNEGSKA (reference sequence). The length of the CDR3 is 14 residues. Trimming took 3 bases from V and 8 from J, leaving 19 bases between them. The CDR3 coding sequence is TGCAGTGCTAGTTCCTCCCAGGCCGCGTGGGGCTACACCTTC. It encodes CSASSSQAAWGYTF.

V is TRBV7-2 and J is TRBJ2-5, with 8 bases that match TRBD1. Germline V gives CDR1 SGHTA, CDR2 FQGNSA. CDR3 size: 14 residues. Trimming cost V 4 bases and J 7 bases; bases outside gene matches: 8. CDR3 nucleotide sequence: TGTGCCAGCAGCTCCCGGACAGGGCTGTGGACCCAGTACTTC. Translation gives CASSSRTGLWTQYF.

The J gene is TRBJ2-3, the V gene TRBV20-1; D may match TRBD1 or TRBD2 (6 bases each). Germline assignment: CDR1 DFQATT and CDR2 SNEGSKA (reference sequence). The CDR3 contains 15 residues. Between the trimmed V and J ends, which lost 1 base and 4 bases, there was a span of 15 bases. CDR3 bases: TGCAGTGCTAGAGGTTTTGGGGGGCGGGCAGATACGCAGTATTTT. Translation gives CSARGFGGRADTQYF.

This clonotype has only a few counts. The rearrangement links TRBV7-9 to TRBJ1-4; maybe TRBD1 (5 bases). Germline V gene data show CDR1 as SEHNR and CDR2 as FQNEAQ (reference sequence). The CDR3 contains 19 residues. The V and J ends lost 5 bases and 8 bases respectively, with 30 bases between them. The CDR3: CASSAKRLGGFFGHEKLFF. CDR3 in DNA: TGTGCCAGCAGCGCCAAGAGGCTTGGGGGTTTTTTCGGTCACGAAAAACTGTTTTTT.

This clonotype turned up a few times. One end of the junction is discordant with germline, which a read error may explain. V gene TRBV12-3 or TRBV12-4 combines with J gene TRBJ2-1; 7 bases line up with TRBD1. The CDR3 contains 16 residues. CDR3 nucleotide sequence: TGTGCCAGCAGCGATTTCAGTAGGGGGCCCTATAATGAGCAGTTCTTC. Translation: CASSDFSRGPYNEQFF.

The V and J genes are TRBV7-2 and TRBJ1-1, with unresolved D. Per the germline V gene, CDR1 is SGHTA and CDR2 is FQGNSA. This CDR3 is 15 amino acids long. V dropped 4 bases and J dropped 2 bases, with 14 bases sitting between them. CDR3 bases: TGTGCCAGCAGCTCAAGACCGGAGGGTAACACTGAAGCTTTCTTT. Residues: CASSSRPEGNTEAFF.

The chain employs TRBV24-1 and TRBJ1-5, with 7 nucleotides matching TRBD1. V lost 2 bases to trimming and J lost 6 bases; unmatched junction nucleotides: 6. Germline V gives CDR1 KGHDR, CDR2 SFDVKD. CDR3 length: 15 amino acids. This CDR3 is CATSDSQGGVQPQHF. Here the CDR3 DNA reads TGTGCCACCAGTGATTCCCAGGGGGGCGTTCAGCCCCAGCATTTT.

CDR3 sequence (DNA): TGTGCCAGCACTCCTTCGGGATCCCAAGAGACCCAGTACTTC. Translated, it gives CASTPSGSQETQYF. J is TRBJ2-5 and V is TRBV9, with D possibly TRBD2 on 5 matching bases. The CDR3 length is 14 residues. Germline lookup yields CDR1 SGDLS and CDR2 YYNGEE. V was trimmed by 6 bases and J by 1 base, leaving 13 bases between them.

This clonotype was seen a handful of times. The J gene is TRBJ1-1, the V gene TRBV9, with D unresolved. Trimming took 4 bases from V and 4 from J, leaving 17 bases between them. CDR1 is SGDLS, CDR2 YYNGEE, per germline. CDR3 size: 15 residues. This CDR3 is CASSSSLLTGTEAFF. The CDR3 DNA follows: TGTGCCAGCAGCTCCTCCTTATTAACGGGCACTGAAGCTTTCTTT.

The V and J genes are TRBV6-2 or TRBV6-3 and TRBJ2-1; 10 bases match TRBD2. This CDR3 has 14 residues. Trimming at V came to 6 bases and at J to 4 bases, leaving 3 bases not matched to a gene. The V gene's germline CDR1 is MNHEY and CDR2 SVGEGT. CDR3 nucleotide sequence: TGTGCCAGCAGAAGAGCGGGGGGGTACAATGAGCAGTTCTTC. Encoded protein: CASRRAGGYNEQFF.

This clonotype has more than one count but fewer than ten. Its ends do not fully match the called genes, so a read error is possible. The chain recombines TRBV7-2 with TRBJ1-1, with D perhaps matching TRBD1 (5 bases). The CDR3 runs 13 residues. CDR1 and CDR2 from the germline V gene are SGHTA and FQGNSA. The CDR3 sequence: CASSFGGNAEAFF. The CDR3 nucleotides are TGTGCCAGCAGCTTTGGGGGGAACGCTGAAGCTTTCTTT.

V gene TRBV5-6 combines with J gene TRBJ2-5, with 12 bases fitting TRBD2. The CDR3 spans 17 residues. After removal of 6 bases from V and 5 bases from J, the junction contained 14 bases not matched to a gene. CDR1 and CDR2 from the germline V gene are SGHDT and YYEEEE. In DNA form, the CDR3 reads TGTGCCAGCAACGAAAGGACTAGCGGGGACTCTGGGGAGACCCAGTACTTC. This sequence encodes CASNERTSGDSGETQYF.

In DNA, the CDR3 is TGCAGTGCTAGACTAGCTAGGGCTGGAGAGCAGTACTTC. It codes for CSARLARAGEQYF. V is TRBV20-1 and J is TRBJ2-7, with a tentative D call TRBD2 (5 bases). The CDR3 contains 13 residues. Germline lookup yields CDR1 DFQATT and CDR2 SNEGSKA (reference sequence). Trimming left V 2 bases short and J 7 bases short, with 15 bases between.

V and J are TRBV11-2 and TRBJ2-1; TRBD2 might be the D (6 bases). CDR1 and CDR2 (germline): SGHAT, FQNNGV. This CDR3 contains 15 residues. Trimming cost V 7 bases and J 8 bases, with 21 bases left between them. As DNA, the CDR3 is TGTGCCAGCACCCCATCTGGGGGACTGAACCATGAGCAGTTCTTC. Amino acids: CASTPSGGLNHEQFF.

The chain links TRBV7-8 to TRBJ1-5, with D perhaps matching TRBD1 (6 bases). Germline-derived CDR1 and CDR2 are SGHVS and FQNEAQ. This CDR3 is built from 16 residues. V shed 2 bases and J shed 4 bases, with 15 bases lying between them. CDR3 protein: CASSLRSDQGNQPQHF. For the CDR3, the DNA is TGTGCCAGCAGCTTAAGGTCTGACCAGGGGAATCAGCCCCAGCATTTT.

The gene calls are TRBV3-1 and TRBJ2-5; TRBD2 might be the D (6 bases). CDR3 size: 14 residues. Germline CDR1 is LGHDT and CDR2 is YNNKEL (reference sequence). The germline V and J ends were trimmed by 4 bases and 7 bases, with 16 bases remaining between them. The CDR3 nucleotides are TGTGCCAGCAGCCCGGAACCGGGGGACGGGACCCAGTACTTC. Translation: CASSPEPGDGTQYF.